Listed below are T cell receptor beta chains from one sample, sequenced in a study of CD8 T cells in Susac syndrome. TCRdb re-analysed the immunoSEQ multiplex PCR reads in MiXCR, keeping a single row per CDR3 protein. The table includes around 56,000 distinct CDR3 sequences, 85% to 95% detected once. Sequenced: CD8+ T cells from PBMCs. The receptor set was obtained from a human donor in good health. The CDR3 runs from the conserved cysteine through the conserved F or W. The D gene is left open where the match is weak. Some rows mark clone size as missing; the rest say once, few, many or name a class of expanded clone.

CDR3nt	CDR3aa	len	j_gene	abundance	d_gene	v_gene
TGCGCCAGCAGCGTCGGATCGGCTTATGGCTACACCTTC	CASSVGSAYGYTF	13	TRBJ1-2	-	-	TRBV5-1
TGTGCCAGCAGTTTAGGCGGGACAGAGCAGTACTTC	CASSLGGTEQYF	12	TRBJ2-7	-	-	TRBV27
TGTGCCAGCAGCTTACGCCTCGTCGGGGGCCACGAGCAGTACTTC	CASSLRLVGGHEQYF	15	TRBJ2-7	-	-	TRBV7-2
TGCAGCGTTGGACAGGGAGGCTCAGCCAAAAACATTCAGTACTTC	CSVGQGGSAKNIQYF	15	TRBJ2-4	once	-	TRBV29-1
TGCGCCAGCAGCTTGGCGGCAGTTAATTCACCCCTCCACTTT	CASSLAAVNSPLHF	14	TRBJ1-6	-	-	TRBV5-1
TGTGCCAGCAGTTTCGCAGGGAATGTAGCTGAAGCTTTCTTT	CASSFAGNVAEAFF	14	TRBJ1-1	-	-	TRBV28
TGTGCCAGCTCACCCGCGGACAGGGTGAACACTGAAGCTTTCTTT	CASSPADRVNTEAFF	15	TRBJ1-1	-	TRBD1	TRBV18
TGTGCCAGCAGCGTAGAGGGACAGGGCCCCAGCTCAGATACGCAGTATTTT	CASSVEGQGPSSDTQYF	17	TRBJ2-3	-	TRBD1	TRBV9
TGTGCCAGCAGTTATCTTTGGGGGGCGAACACCGGGGAGCTGTTTTTT	CASSYLWGANTGELFF	16	TRBJ2-2	-	-	TRBV6-2/TRBV6-3
TGCGCCAGCAGCAGAGTTGACAGAACCTATGGCTACACCTTC	CASSRVDRTYGYTF	14	TRBJ1-2	-	-	TRBV5-1
TGTGCCAGCAGTTTAACTAGCGAGGAGCAGTTCTTC	CASSLTSEEQFF	12	TRBJ2-1	-	TRBD2	TRBV28
TGCGCCAGCAGCCAGACAGGGACGTTGAATGAAAAACTGTTTTTT	CASSQTGTLNEKLFF	15	TRBJ1-4	-	TRBD1	TRBV4-1
TGTGCCTGGAGTAGCGGGGATGAGCAGTTCTTC	CAWSSGDEQFF	11	TRBJ2-1	-	TRBD2	TRBV30
TGTGCCAGCAGCCAAGATGGGACACTGAACACTGAAGCTTTCTTT	CASSQDGTLNTEAFF	15	TRBJ1-1	-	-	TRBV4-2
TGCGCCAGCAGCCAAGTTCTTCCCGCAAGTGAAAAACTGTTTTTT	CASSQVLPASEKLFF	15	TRBJ1-4	-	-	TRBV4-3
TGTGCCAGCACCCTCTCGCTTGGGGATCTCTACAATGAGCAGTTCTTC	CASTLSLGDLYNEQFF	16	TRBJ2-1	-	-	TRBV27
TGTGCCAGCAGTGAGACAGGGTGGAATGAGCAGTTCTTC	CASSETGWNEQFF	13	TRBJ2-1	-	TRBD1	TRBV27
TGTGCCTGGAGTGTACTCGGAGACACCGGGGAGCTGTTTTTT	CAWSVLGDTGELFF	14	TRBJ2-2	-	-	TRBV30
TGTGCCAGCAGCGAGGGGGGCCTGGTCGGAGATACGCAGTATTTT	CASSEGGLVGDTQYF	15	TRBJ2-3	-	-	TRBV9
TGTGCCAGCAGGTGGACAGCAAACACCGGGGAGCTGTTTTTT	CASRWTANTGELFF	14	TRBJ2-2	-	-	TRBV5-5
TGCAGCGTTCCTTCCGGGACGGGCTATGGCTACACCTTC	CSVPSGTGYGYTF	13	TRBJ1-2	-	-	TRBV29-1
TGTGCCAGCAGCGTCAATGGGGGGGAGAACTACAATGAGCAGTTCTTC	CASSVNGGENYNEQFF	16	TRBJ2-1	-	TRBD2	TRBV7-3
TGTGCCAGCAGCGTAGCGGGGGGTGACACCGGGGAGCTGTTTTTT	CASSVAGGDTGELFF	15	TRBJ2-2	-	TRBD2	TRBV9
TGTGCCAGCAGCTCCGGACATCCGCACACTGAAGCTTTCTTT	CASSSGHPHTEAFF	14	TRBJ1-1	once	-	TRBV7-9
TGTGCCAGCAGCCCGGGACAGAGTTCACCCCTCCACTTT	CASSPGQSSPLHF	13	TRBJ1-6	-	TRBD1	TRBV6-5
TGTGCCAGCAGCCCGCCGGGGGCCGTCACAGATACGCAGTATTTT	CASSPPGAVTDTQYF	15	TRBJ2-3	once	-	TRBV3-1
TGTGCCATCAGTGATGTGGCGGGGGTCTCCTACAATGAGCAGTTCTTC	CAISDVAGVSYNEQFF	16	TRBJ2-1	-	TRBD2	TRBV10-3
TGTGCCAGCAGCGCAGGAGACAGAGTAAACATTCAGTACTTC	CASSAGDRVNIQYF	14	TRBJ2-4	-	-	TRBV9
TGCGCCAGCAGCCAAGATCGAGGTCGGTGGCTAGCGGGGCTCACAGATACGCAGTATTTT	CASSQDRGRWLAGLTDTQYF	20	TRBJ2-3	-	TRBD2	TRBV4-3
TGCGCCAGCAGCCAAGCGGACAGATTCAATGAGCAGTTCTTC	CASSQADRFNEQFF	14	TRBJ2-1	-	-	TRBV4-1
TGTGCCAGCAGTTCCCCCGGGACAGGGGCCTTGAAGCAGTACTTC	CASSSPGTGALKQYF	15	TRBJ2-7	once	TRBD1	TRBV5-6
TGTGCCTGGAGTGGTCCGAACGAAAAACTGTTTTTT	CAWSGPNEKLFF	12	TRBJ1-4	-	-	TRBV30
TGCAGCGTTGAAACCTACACTAGCGGGGGATTGGAGTCCTACAATGAGCAGTTCTTC	CSVETYTSGGLESYNEQFF	19	TRBJ2-1	-	TRBD2	TRBV29-1
TGTGCCAGCAGCCCCCTAGGACTAGCCCCCTCCTACGAGCAGTACTTC	CASSPLGLAPSYEQYF	16	TRBJ2-7	-	TRBD2	TRBV3-1
TGTGCCAGCAGTTTAGGTTCGGGGGGTGAGCAGTTCTTC	CASSLGSGGEQFF	13	TRBJ2-1	-	TRBD2	TRBV27
TGTGCCAGCAGTTACTCGTACCCGGGGCCTGAAGCTTTCTTT	CASSYSYPGPEAFF	14	TRBJ1-1	-	-	TRBV6-5
TGCGCCAGCAGCCGCAGGGGGAACTGGGCATATGGCTACACCTTC	CASSRRGNWAYGYTF	15	TRBJ1-2	-	TRBD1	TRBV5-1
TGTGCCAGCAGCCGAGGGACAGGGGGTTACGAGCAGTACTTC	CASSRGTGGYEQYF	14	TRBJ2-7	-	TRBD1	TRBV5-4
TGCAGCGTTGAAGACAGGGGGGGACAAGAGACCCAGTACTTC	CSVEDRGGQETQYF	14	TRBJ2-5	-	-	TRBV29-1
TGCAGTGTGCCCCCGCAAGAGACCCAGTACTTC	CSVPPQETQYF	11	TRBJ2-5	-	-	TRBV20-1
TGTGCCACCAGTGACCACGGGGGGAGTAACACCGGGGAGCTGTTTTTT	CATSDHGGSNTGELFF	16	TRBJ2-2	once	TRBD2	TRBV24-1
TGTGCCAGCAGCTTCCCCGACAGGGCCTCCTACAATGAGCAGTTCTTC	CASSFPDRASYNEQFF	16	TRBJ2-1	once	TRBD1	TRBV7-9
TGTGCCAGCAGTGAGCTTAATCTGTTTGGGGGAGGCGAGCAGTACTTC	CASSELNLFGGGEQYF	16	TRBJ2-7	-	-	TRBV6-1
TGCAGCGTTGAAGAAGGGGAGGCCAAAAACATTCAGTACTTC	CSVEEGEAKNIQYF	14	TRBJ2-4	-	-	TRBV29-1
TGCACCAGCAGCCAAGTGACTAGCGGGGGACCCACAGATACGCAGTATTTT	CTSSQVTSGGPTDTQYF	17	TRBJ2-3	-	-	TRBV1
TGTGCCAGCAGCTCAGATCCGGCGCTGGGGAAGGATTACGAGCAGTACTTC	CASSSDPALGKDYEQYF	17	TRBJ2-7	-	-	TRBV7-9
TGTGCCAGCAGCGCATCCAGAGGGGGCAAAGGCTCCTACGAGCAGTACTTC	CASSASRGGKGSYEQYF	17	TRBJ2-7	-	TRBD1	TRBV9
TGTGCCAGCAGTTTAGCTTACAATGAGCAGTTCTTC	CASSLAYNEQFF	12	TRBJ2-1	-	-	TRBV12-3/TRBV12-4
TGTGCCACCAGCAGAGGAAACAGGGAGGACTCACCCCTCCACTTT	CATSRGNREDSPLHF	15	TRBJ1-6	few	-	TRBV15
TGTGCCAGCAGCGGGTCATCGGGGGCCGATGAAAAACTGTTTTTT	CASSGSSGADEKLFF	15	TRBJ1-4	-	-	TRBV7-9
TGTGCCAGCAGTTTATTGAGGACGATGGGAGAGCAGTACTTC	CASSLLRTMGEQYF	14	TRBJ2-7	-	-	TRBV27
TGTGCCAGCAGCGTAGCGGGGGGGATGGACGGGGAGCTGTTTTTT	CASSVAGGMDGELFF	15	TRBJ2-2	-	TRBD2	TRBV9
TGCAGCGCCCCCTCCGGGACTAGAGGGTTCGACGAGCAGTACTTC	CSAPSGTRGFDEQYF	15	TRBJ2-7	-	TRBD2	TRBV29-1